The 13 T cell receptor beta chains below all came from one sample that was sequenced in a study of T cells in Graves' hyperthyroidism and ophthalmopathy. RNA transcripts were the template for amplifying TCR beta CDR3 regions. The primer set for the first-round RT-PCR of the TCR CDR3 was HTBI. MiXCR was run by TCRdb on the multiplex PCR reads, yielding one entry per CDR3 protein. The table lists 500,000 to 800,000 distinct CDR3 sequences, 13% to 15% of them singletons. The sequenced sample was blood. Every receptor here comes from a woman between 50 and 59 years old with Graves' ophthalmopathy.

This clonotype was seen ten or more times. V is TRBV3-1 and J is TRBJ2-7; 9 nucleotides agree with TRBD2. CDR3 length equals 14 residues. V gave up 3 bases and J gave up 4 bases; unmatched junction bases: 4. Germline CDR1 is LGHDT and CDR2 is YNNKEL (reference sequence). This CDR3 is CASSQAGGPYEQYF. CDR3 sequence (DNA): TGTGCCAGCAGCCAGGCGGGAGGGCCTTACGAGCAGTACTTC.

This clonotype was counted between two and nine times. The J gene is TRBJ2-7, the V gene TRBV20-1; 7 nucleotides agree with TRBD1. Germline assignment: CDR1 DFQATT and CDR2 SNEGSKA (reference sequence). The CDR3 runs to 12 residues. The V gene end was trimmed by 2 bases and the J gene end by 3 bases; junction bases not matched to a gene: 1. The CDR3 DNA is TGCAGTGCTAGACAGGGGGTCTACGAGCAGTACTTC. This codes for CSARQGVYEQYF.

This clonotype was seen only a few times. This chain connects TRBV29-1 to TRBJ2-5, with D tentatively TRBD1 (6 bases). CDR1 and CDR2 from the germline V gene are SQVTM and ANQGSEA. The V gene lost 6 bases and the J gene lost 4 bases, with 9 bases spanning the gap. This CDR3 comprises 11 residues. The CDR3 bases are TGCAGCGTGCCCAGGGGAGAGACCCAGTACTTC. It translates to CSVPRGETQYF. Supplemented by reference TRBV29-1 and TRBJ2-5, the full variable domain reads SAVISQKPSRDICQRGTSLTIQCQVDSQVTMMFWYRQQPGQSLTLIATANQGSEATYESGFVIDKFPISRPNLTFSTLTVSNMSPEDSSIYLCSVPRGETQYFGPGTRLLVL.

This clonotype has ten or more counts. The chain's CDR3 is CASTQTSGLPYEQYF. The CDR3 bases are TGTGCCAGCACCCAGACTAGCGGTTTACCCTACGAGCAGTACTTC. The genes are TRBV2 and TRBJ2-7; 9 nucleotides line up with TRBD2. Germline CDR1 is SNHLY and CDR2 is FYNNEI. V trimming: 7 bases; J trimming: 2 bases; junction bases outside the gene matches: 9. The length of the CDR3 is 15 residues.

This clonotype occurred many times. The chain links TRBV18 to TRBJ2-7; 10 bases line up with TRBD2. The CDR3 loop spans 15 amino acids. CDR1 is KGHSH, CDR2 LQKENI, per germline. The ends lost 3 bases at V and 8 bases at J; junction bases unmatched: 10. Here the CDR3 DNA reads TGTGCCAGCTCACCCGGGGTCCTAGCGGGAGACAAGCAGTACTTC. The encoded protein is CASSPGVLAGDKQYF.

The chain links TRBV5-1 to TRBJ2-3, with 9 positions matching TRBD2. Germline CDR1 reads SGHRS; CDR2 reads YFSETQ. V lost 0 bases to trimming and J lost 5 bases; unmatched junction nucleotides: 4. CDR3 length: 15 amino acids. CDR3 DNA: TGCGCCAGCAGCTTGGGCGGGAGGGCCGAAGATACGCAGTATTTT. As protein: CASSLGGRAEDTQYF.

This clonotype was observed many times. The chain couples TRBV24-1 to TRBJ1-5, with D tentatively TRBD1 (5 bases). V was pared by 2 bases and J by 6 bases, with 16 bases between. Germline loops: CDR1 KGHDR, CDR2 SFDVKD. This CDR3 has 16 residues. CDR3 loop: CATSDSQVHGGQPQHF. CDR3 in DNA: TGTGCCACCAGTGATTCGCAGGTACACGGGGGTCAGCCCCAGCATTTT.

To note about this clonotype: Since a much larger clone is just one base distant, this may be a read error. In DNA, the CDR3 is TGTGCCAGCAGCCCTCTCGAGCTCTATGGCTACACCTTC. Translated: CASSPLELYGYTF. The chain combines TRBV12-3 or TRBV12-4 with TRBJ1-2, with D unresolved. The CDR3 has 13 residues. Trimming cost V 6 bases and J 4 bases, with 12 bases left between them.

The gene calls are TRBV28 and TRBJ1-2, with unresolved D. Germline V gene lookup returns CDR1 MDHEN and CDR2 SYDVKM. This CDR3 comprises 13 residues. Trimming pared 4 bases from V and 0 bases from J, leaving 6 bases between. In DNA form, the CDR3 reads TGTGCCAGCAGTTCTGCCACTAACTATGGCTACACCTTC. Protein: CASSSATNYGYTF.

This clonotype was detected only a few times. The chain has TRBV12-3 or TRBV12-4 and TRBJ2-7, with D perhaps being TRBD1 or TRBD2 (5 bases each). V lost 5 bases to trimming and J lost 5 bases, with 13 bases between them. The length of the CDR3 is 13 residues. CDR3 DNA sequence: TGTGCCAGCAGTGGGACGTGGGGCAACGAGCAGTACTTC. Translation: CASSGTWGNEQYF.

In this sample, this clonotype turned up many times. The V and J genes are TRBV7-2 and TRBJ2-7; tentatively, D is TRBD1 (6 bases). Germline V gives CDR1 SGHTA, CDR2 FQGNSA. The V end lost 4 bases, the J end lost 1 base, and 11 bases lay between the germline ends. The length of the CDR3 is 14 residues. The CDR3 loop is CASSSRTESYEQYF. The CDR3 DNA reads as TGTGCCAGCAGCTCTCGGACAGAGTCCTACGAGCAGTACTTC.

The chain uses TRBV25-1 and TRBJ2-7, with 8 bases identical to TRBD1. CDR1 is MGHDK, CDR2 SYGVNS, per germline. V shed 1 base, J shed 2 bases, and the junction held 4 bases outside the gene matches. The CDR3 spans 15 residues. The DNA for the CDR3 is TGTGCCAGCAGTGAATTAGGCAGGGGGCCCTACGAGCAGTACTTC. As protein: CASSELGRGPYEQYF.

This clonotype was picked up many times. This chain joins TRBV27 and TRBJ2-1; tentative D call: TRBD1 (5 bases). V lost 5 bases, J lost 5 bases, and 16 bases lay in between. CDR1 and CDR2 from the germline V gene are MNHEY and SMNVEV (reference sequence). This CDR3 has 15 amino acids. The CDR3 sequence: CASSPQGQGNNEQFF. The CDR3 DNA sequence: TGTGCCAGCAGTCCCCAGGGTCAAGGTAACAATGAGCAGTTCTTC.